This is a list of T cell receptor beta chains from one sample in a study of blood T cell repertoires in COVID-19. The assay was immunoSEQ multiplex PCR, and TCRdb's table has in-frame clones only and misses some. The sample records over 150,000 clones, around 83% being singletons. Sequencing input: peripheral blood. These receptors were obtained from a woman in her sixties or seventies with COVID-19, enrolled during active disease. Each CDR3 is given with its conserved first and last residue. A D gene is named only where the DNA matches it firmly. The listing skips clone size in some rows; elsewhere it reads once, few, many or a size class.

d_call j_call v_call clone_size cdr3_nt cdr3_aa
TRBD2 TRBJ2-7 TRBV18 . TGTGCCAGCTCACCACCGAAGGGCGGGAGCTCCTACGAGCAGTACTTC CASSPPKGGSSYEQYF
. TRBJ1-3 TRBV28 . TGTGCCAGCAGTCTACAAGGGGCGAGAGACACCATATATTTT CASSLQGARDTIYF
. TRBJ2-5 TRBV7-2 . TGTGCCAGCAGCCCCCCCGGCGGGTGGCGAGAGACCCAGTACTTC CASSPPGGWRETQYF
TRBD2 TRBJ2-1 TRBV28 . TGTGCCAGCAGTTCAGTGGGGGGGAGAAACTACAATGAGCAGTTCTTC CASSSVGGRNYNEQFF
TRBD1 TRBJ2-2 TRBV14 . TGTGCCAGCAGCCAAGCCTTGGGCAGGGGGCTTAGCGGGGAGCTGTTTTTT CASSQALGRGLSGELFF
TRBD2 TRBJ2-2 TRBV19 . TGTGCCAGTAGTATAGGAGCGGGGGGGACCGGGGAGCTGTTTTTT CASSIGAGGTGELFF
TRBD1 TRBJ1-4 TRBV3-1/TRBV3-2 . TGTGCCAGCAGCCAATCGGGACAGGGGCGTGAAAAACTGTTTTTT CASSQSGQGREKLFF
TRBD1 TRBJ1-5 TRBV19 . TGTGCCAGTAGTTCCCAATACAGGGGGCCGGGAGACAATCAGCCCCAGCATTTT CASSSQYRGPGDNQPQHF
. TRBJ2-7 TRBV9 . TGTGCCAGCAGCCAGGGGCCAGGCAACGAGCAGTACTTC CASSQGPGNEQYF
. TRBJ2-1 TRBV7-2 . TGTGCCAGCAGCTGGAATACCGGGACTTATAGGAATGAGCAGTTCTTC CASSWNTGTYRNEQFF
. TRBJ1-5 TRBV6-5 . TGTGCCAGCAGTTACGGCCAGGGATATCAGCCCCAGCATTTT CASSYGQGYQPQHF
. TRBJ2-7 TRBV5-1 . TGCGCCAGCAGCTTGGGGAGAGGCAACGAGCAGTACTTC CASSLGRGNEQYF
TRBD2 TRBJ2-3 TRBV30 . TGTGCCTGGAGTGGGGTCCTCTATTCTAGCGGGAGGGCCGCAGATACGCAGTATTTT CAWSGVLYSSGRAADTQYF
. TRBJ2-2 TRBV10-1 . TGCGCCAGCAGTGCTAGGCAAACGACCGGGGAGCTGTTTTTT CASSARQTTGELFF
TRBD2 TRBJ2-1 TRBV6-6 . TGTGCCAGCAGTTCACTAGCGGGAAACTACAATGAGCAGTTCTTC CASSSLAGNYNEQFF
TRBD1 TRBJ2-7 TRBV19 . TGTGCCAGTCTGGACAGGGGGCGCGACGAGCAGTACTTC CASLDRGRDEQYF
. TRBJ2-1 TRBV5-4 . TGTGCCAGCAAAACGGGGGACTACAATGAGCAGTTCTTC CASKTGDYNEQFF
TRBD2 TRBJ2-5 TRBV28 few TGTGCCAGCAGCCCGCGCCGTAGCGGGAGTGAAGAGACCCAGTACTTC CASSPRRSGSEETQYF
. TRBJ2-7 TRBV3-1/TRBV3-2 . TGTGCCAGCAGCCAAGAACTGGGACTTCCTTCCTACGAGCAGTACTTC CASSQELGLPSYEQYF
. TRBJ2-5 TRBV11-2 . TGTGCCAGCAGCTTAGAGGCAGGTAACCAAGAGACCCAGTACTTC CASSLEAGNQETQYF
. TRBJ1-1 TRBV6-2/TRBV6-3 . TGTGCCAGCAGTCCCCAAACCGGGGGTGCAGATTTTAACACTGAAGCTTTCTTT CASSPQTGGADFNTEAFF
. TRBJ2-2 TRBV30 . TGTGCCTGGAGTGCCCTCGTTAGCACCGGGGAGCTGTTTTTT CAWSALVSTGELFF
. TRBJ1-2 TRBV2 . TGTGCCAGCAGTGCGGGAAACTATGGCTACACCTTC CASSAGNYGYTF
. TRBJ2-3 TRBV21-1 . TGTGCCAGCAGCAAGGCGGAAGCTGGTTCCACAAACAGACTAGCGAGATCCACAGATACGCAGTATTTT CASSKAEAGSTNRLARSTDTQYF
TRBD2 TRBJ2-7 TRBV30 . TGTGCCTGGAGCCCACATAGCGGGAGGGGAAAAGAGCAGTACTTC CAWSPHSGRGKEQYF
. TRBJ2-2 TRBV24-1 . TGTGCCACCAGTGACAACCAGGGTTATACCGGGGAGCTGTTTTTT CATSDNQGYTGELFF
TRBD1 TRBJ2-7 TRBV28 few TGTGCCAGCAGTTTACACGGGACAGTCATAAGCGAGCAGTACTTC CASSLHGTVISEQYF
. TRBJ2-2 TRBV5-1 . TGCGCCAGCAGCTCTCAACTAGCTCTGGGGCCCGGGGAGCTGTTTTTT CASSSQLALGPGELFF
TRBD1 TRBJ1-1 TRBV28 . TGTGCCAGCCAGACAGGGGTGAACGCTGAAGCTTTCTTT CASQTGVNAEAFF
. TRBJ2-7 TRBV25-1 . TGTGCCAGCAGTGATTTCCGGAGAAGCTACGAGCAGTACTTC CASSDFRRSYEQYF
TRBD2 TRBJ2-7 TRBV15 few TGTGCCACCAGCAGGGGGGGGACTAGCGGAGCCTACGAGCAGTACTTC CATSRGGTSGAYEQYF
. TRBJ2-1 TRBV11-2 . TGTGCCAGCAGCTCACAGGTTTCCAGCTCCTACAATGAGCAGTTCTTC CASSSQVSSSYNEQFF
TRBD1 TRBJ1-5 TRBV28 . TGTGCCAGCAGTGGCCCCCGACAGGGTGGTCAGCCCCAGCATTTT CASSGPRQGGQPQHF
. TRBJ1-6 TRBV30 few TGTGCCTGGAGGAGAACAGTTGATAATAATTCACCCCTCCACTTT CAWRRTVDNNSPLHF